This TCR beta chain emerged from a study of cytotoxic CD8 clonotypes in ibrutinib-treated CLL. In this sample, this clone turned up a few times. Using immunoSEQ multiplex PCR, the repertoire was profiled, and TCRdb retains in-frame clones only, with some absent. The sample consists of 25,000 to 30,000 clones, roughly 50% of them appearing once. Library input was about 1.8 micrograms of DNA from cryopreserved PBMCs. Trimming shortened V by 4 bases and J by 8 bases, and 9 bases separated the two germline ends. This CDR3 has 12 residues. Germline assignment: CDR1 SGHTA and CDR2 FQGTGA. This clonotype originated in a human donor with chronic lymphocytic leukemia. This chain uses TRBV7-3 with TRBJ2-1; D not certain. Sequencing used PBMCs, obtained before ibrutinib treatment. CDR3 residues: CASSSNPDEQFF. The CDR3, as DNA: TGTGCCAGCAGCTCCAACCCCGATGAGCAGTTCTTC.